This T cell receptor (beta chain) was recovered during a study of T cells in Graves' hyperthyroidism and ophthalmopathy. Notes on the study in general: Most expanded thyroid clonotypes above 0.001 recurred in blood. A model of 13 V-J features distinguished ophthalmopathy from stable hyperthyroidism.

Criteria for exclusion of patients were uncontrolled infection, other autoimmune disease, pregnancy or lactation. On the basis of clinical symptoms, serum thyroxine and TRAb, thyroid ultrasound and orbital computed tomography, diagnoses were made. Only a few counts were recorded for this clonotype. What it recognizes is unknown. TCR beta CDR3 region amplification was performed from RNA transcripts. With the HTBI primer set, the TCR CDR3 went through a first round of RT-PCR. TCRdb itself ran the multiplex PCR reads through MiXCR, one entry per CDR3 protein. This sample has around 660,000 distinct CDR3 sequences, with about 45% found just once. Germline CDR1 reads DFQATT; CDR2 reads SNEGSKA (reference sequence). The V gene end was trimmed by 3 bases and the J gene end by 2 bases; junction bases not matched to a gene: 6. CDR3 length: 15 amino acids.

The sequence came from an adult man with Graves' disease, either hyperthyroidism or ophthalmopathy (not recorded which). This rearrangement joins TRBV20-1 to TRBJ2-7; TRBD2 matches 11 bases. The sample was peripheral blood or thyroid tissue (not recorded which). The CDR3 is CSARVTSGSPYEQYF. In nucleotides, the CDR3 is TGCAGTGCTAGGGTAACTAGCGGGAGCCCCTACGAGCAGTACTTC.